This entry lists 15 T cell receptor beta chains sequenced from one sample in a study of T cell changes during pregnancy in multiple sclerosis. The method was immunoSEQ multiplex PCR; TCRdb's version includes in-frame clones alone and lacks a portion of them. The data contain about 86,000 clones, around 90% of them singletons. Sequencing used peripheral blood, obtained in the first trimester of pregnancy. Receptors were obtained from a female donor in good health, enrolled as a control in a pregnancy study.

The rearrangement links TRBV7-9 to TRBJ1-5; D uncertain. CDR1 is SEHNR and CDR2 is FQNEAQ in the germline V gene (reference sequence). Between the trimmed V and J ends, which lost 1 base and 3 bases, there was a span of 13 bases. The CDR3 spans 16 residues. The CDR3 DNA reads as TGTGCCAGCAGCTTAGACCTAGGAGGGATCAATCAGCCCCAGCATTTT. Translation gives CASSLDLGGINQPQHF. Together with reference TRBV7-9 and TRBJ1-5, the CDR3 gives the full variable domain: DTGVSQNPRHKITKRGQNVTFRCDPISEHNRLYWYRQTLGQGPEFLTYFQNEAQLEKSRLLSDRFSAERPKGSFSTLEIQRTEQGDSAMYLCASSLDLGGINQPQHFGDGTRLSIL.

V is TRBV2 and J is TRBJ2-3; tentatively, D is TRBD2 (7 bases). The CDR3 has 15 residues. V shed 6 bases and J shed 1 base, with 14 bases lying between them. Germline loops: CDR1 SNHLY, CDR2 FYNNEI. CDR3 residues: CASSLQGGRTDTQYF. Written as DNA, the CDR3 is TGTGCCAGCAGCTTACAGGGAGGGCGCACAGATACGCAGTATTTT.

A note on this clone: At the DNA level, this CDR3 is encoded by other sequences in the same sample as well. The rearrangement uses TRBV5-6 and TRBJ1-1; D possibly corresponds to TRBD1 (6 bases). Trimming left V 3 bases short and J 8 bases short, with 8 bases between. The CDR3 consists of 11 residues. The V gene's germline CDR1 is SGHDT and CDR2 YYEEEE. The CDR3 DNA reads TGTGCCAGCAGCTACGGGACAGAAGCTTTCTTT. It specifies CASSYGTEAFF.

This clone was found a few times. The chain recombines TRBV2 with TRBJ1-2; 9 bases map to TRBD1. The CDR3 runs to 12 residues. Germline V gene lookup returns CDR1 SNHLY and CDR2 FYNNEI. Germline trimming cut 6 bases from V and 13 bases from J; bases unmatched to any gene: 9. In DNA form, the CDR3 reads TGTGCCAGCAGCTTAGGGACAGGGAGTGGCACCTTC. Translating gives CASSLGTGSGTF.

In DNA form, the CDR3 reads TGTGCCAGCAGCTTAGGAGGGGGCCTGTCACCCCTCCACTTT. Its translation: CASSLGGGLSPLHF. V usage is TRBV7-8 and J usage is TRBJ1-6, with 7 nucleotides matching TRBD1. V gave up 1 base and J gave up 10 bases; unmatched junction bases: 4. Germline values: CDR1 SGHVS, CDR2 FQNEAQ. The CDR3 extends over 14 amino acids.

J is TRBJ1-3 and V is TRBV9; D unresolved. V lost 0 bases, J lost 4 bases, and 17 bases lay in between. Germline V gene lookup returns CDR1 SGDLS and CDR2 YYNGEE. The CDR3 spans 17 residues. CDR3 in amino acids: CASSVEGDTSYGNTIYF. In DNA form, the CDR3 reads TGTGCCAGCAGCGTAGAGGGAGACACATCATACGGAAACACCATATATTTT. Together with reference TRBV9 and TRBJ1-3, the CDR3 gives the full variable domain: DSGVTQTPKHLITATGQRVTLRCSPRSGDLSVYWYQQSLDQGLQFLIQYYNGEERAKGNILERFSAQQFPDLHSELNLSSLELGDSALYFCASSVEGDTSYGNTIYFGEGSWLTVV.

This chain uses TRBV6-1 with TRBJ1-4, with 7 nucleotides matching TRBD1. Germline V lookup: CDR1 MNHNS, CDR2 SASEGT. V was clipped by 5 bases and J by 14 bases; unmatched bases: 8. This CDR3 contains 12 residues. The DNA for the CDR3 is TGTGCCAGCAGTTATACAGGGGCTAGGCTGTTTTTT. Amino acids: CASSYTGARLFF.

V gene TRBV5-1 combines with J gene TRBJ1-4, with 7 bases matching TRBD1. The V segment lost 0 bases and the J segment 5 bases; nucleotides outside the gene matches: 4. The CDR3 extends over 15 amino acids. Germline CDR1 reads SGHRS; CDR2 reads YFSETQ. The CDR3 DNA reads as TGCGCCAGCAGCTTGGGGGACAGAGACAATGAAAAACTGTTTTTT. It encodes CASSLGDRDNEKLFF.

The chain is built from TRBV5-5 and TRBJ1-2; D not certain. The CDR3 is made up of 15 amino acids. V was trimmed by 1 base and J by 9 bases, leaving 19 bases between them. Germline V gene sequence: CDR1 SGHKS, CDR2 YYEKEE (reference sequence). The CDR3 is CASSLHRGQTSRYTF. DNA for the CDR3: TGTGCCAGCAGCTTGCATAGAGGGCAGACAAGCCGCTACACCTTC.

The chain has TRBV11-2 and TRBJ1-2; D is unclear. V was clipped by 1 base and J by 7 bases, with 19 bases between them. CDR1 and CDR2 from the germline V gene are SGHAT and FQNNGV. The CDR3 runs 16 residues. This CDR3 is CASSLGQRALRGGYTF. CDR3 nucleotide sequence: TGTGCCAGCAGCTTAGGGCAGCGGGCGCTCAGAGGTGGCTACACCTTC.

The rearrangement links TRBV15 to TRBJ2-5, with TRBD2 identical over 9 bases. This CDR3 contains 15 residues. Germline lookup yields CDR1 LNHNV and CDR2 YYDKDF (reference sequence). Trimming cost V 6 bases and J 5 bases; bases outside gene matches: 10. CDR3 DNA: TGTGCCACCAGTAGCGGGGGCCCCCTGGGGGAGACCCAGTACTTC. Protein product: CATSSGGPLGETQYF.

V and J are TRBV7-4 and TRBJ1-1; D is perhaps TRBD1 (5 bases). CDR3 size: 16 residues. CDR1 and CDR2 (germline): SGHVT, SQSDAQ. V lost 1 base, J lost 4 bases, and 16 bases lay in between. In nucleotides, the CDR3 is TGTGCCAGCAGCTTAGACAGGCCCCGACTGGGCACTGAAGCTTTCTTT. It is translated as CASSLDRPRLGTEAFF. Filled out from reference TRBV7-4 and TRBJ1-1, the complete variable domain reads GAGVSQSPRYKVAKRGRDVALRCDSISGHVTLYWYRQTLGQGSEVLTYSQSDAQRDKSGRPSGRFSAERPERSVSTLKIQRTEQGDSAVYLCASSLDRPRLGTEAFFGQGTRLTVV.

The chain joins TRBV5-1 to TRBJ1-4; TRBD1 matches at 7 bases. The ends lost 5 bases at V and 4 bases at J; junction bases unmatched: 2. Germline CDR1 and CDR2: SGHRS and YFSETQ. The CDR3 has 13 residues. CDR3 protein: CASRDRDNEKLFF. CDR3 nucleotide sequence: TGCGCCAGCAGAGACAGGGATAATGAAAAACTGTTTTTT.

The chain couples TRBV7-3 to TRBJ1-1; maybe TRBD1 (5 bases). With 4 bases removed from V and 3 bases from J, the gap between germline ends came to 15 bases. CDR1 is SGHTA, CDR2 FQGTGA, per germline. The CDR3 runs 15 residues. CDR3 region: CASSSMGGIDTEAFF. CDR3 DNA: TGTGCCAGCAGCTCGATGGGGGGGATCGACACTGAAGCTTTCTTT.

The chain links TRBV28 to TRBJ1-3; D is unresolved. V lost 9 bases, J lost 0 bases, and 9 bases lay in between. CDR1 and CDR2 (germline): MDHEN, SYDVKM. There are 13 residues in the CDR3. CDR3 nucleotides: TGTGCCAGTTGGACTATCTCTGGAAACACCATATATTTT. Amino acids: CASWTISGNTIYF.